The 29 T cell receptor beta chains reported below all come from one sample, sequenced in a study of blood T cell repertoires in COVID-19. The data were produced by immunoSEQ multiplex PCR, yet TCRdb's version contains in-frame clones alone and is incomplete. The sample shows roughly 270,000 clones, less than 85% of them seen only once. The sample comprised PBMCs or T cells enriched from blood (not recorded which). The receptors originated from a woman aged 45-65 years who had recovered from COVID-19.

CDR3 nucleotide sequence: TGTGCCTGGAGAGGGAACCTCGGGAGCACCATATATTTT. It is translated as CAWRGNLGSTIYF. The rearrangement uses TRBV30 and TRBJ1-3; D remains ambiguous. V dropped 3 bases and J dropped 9 bases, with 15 bases sitting between them. Germline CDR1 and CDR2: GTSNPN and SVGIG (reference sequence). CDR3 length: 13 residues.

The CDR3 coding sequence is TGTGCCAGTAGTAGGGGTCGGTTGGGGGCGACCCCAACTAATGAAAAACTGTTTTTT. This gives the protein CASSRGRLGATPTNEKLFF. The chain recombines TRBV19 with TRBJ1-4, with D possibly TRBD1 on 6 matching bases. CDR1 and CDR2 (germline): LNHDA, SQIVND (reference sequence). CDR3 length equals 19 residues. The V and J ends lost 4 bases and 0 bases respectively, with 21 bases between them.

The V and J genes are TRBV13 and TRBJ2-7; TRBD1 matches at 7 bases. Germline CDR1 PRHDT, CDR2 FYEKMQ (reference sequence). With V trimmed by 6 bases and J by 2 bases, 10 bases remained unmatched. This CDR3 comprises 15 residues. The CDR3 nucleotides are TGTGCCAGCAGTATGAGTCCGGGACAGCCCTACGAGCAGTACTTC. As protein: CASSMSPGQPYEQYF. The whole variable domain, remainder taken from reference TRBV13 and TRBJ2-7, is AAGVIQSPRHLIKEKRETATLKCYPIPRHDTVYWYQQGPGQDPQFLISFYEKMQSDKGSIPDRFSAQQFSDYHSELNMSSLELGDSALYFCASSMSPGQPYEQYFGPGTRLTVT.

The CDR3: CASSPASAASSGNTIYF. CDR3 bases: TGTGCCAGCAGTCCCGCTTCGGCCGCTAGCTCTGGAAACACCATATATTTT. V usage is TRBV28 and J usage is TRBJ1-3, with D uncertain. V was shortened by 5 bases and J by 0 bases, with 17 bases between the two germline ends. The CDR3 has 17 amino acids. Looked up from germline, CDR1 is MDHEN and CDR2 is SYDVKM.

This chain connects TRBV28 to TRBJ2-5, with 8 bases that match TRBD1. Germline CDR1 reads MDHEN; CDR2 reads SYDVKM. The CDR3 consists of 17 residues. The V segment lost 6 bases and the J segment 2 bases; nucleotides outside the gene matches: 14. The CDR3 nucleotides are TGTGCCAGCAGCCCCGTTAGGACAGGGTTAAATCAAGAGACCCAGTACTTC. The encoded protein is CASSPVRTGLNQETQYF.

V usage is TRBV3-1 (or the pseudogene TRBV3-2) and J usage is TRBJ1-1; D call uncertain. Germline V gene lookup returns CDR1 LGHDT and CDR2 YNNKEL (reference sequence). The CDR3 is 15 amino acids. Trimming cost V 0 bases and J 1 base, with 9 bases left between them. Written as DNA, the CDR3 is TGTGCCAGCAGCCAAGATGTGGGCAGGAACACTGAAGCTTTCTTT. This codes for CASSQDVGRNTEAFF.

The chain links TRBV19 to TRBJ1-6, with D perhaps TRBD1 (5 bases). V gave up 6 bases and J gave up 7 bases, with 19 bases separating them. This CDR3 comprises 16 residues. CDR1 LNHDA and CDR2 SQIVND come from the germline V gene (reference sequence). CDR3 bases: TGTGCCAGTAGCCTTGGGCCCGGCAGGGCCAATTCACCCCTCCACTTT. This codes for CASSLGPGRANSPLHF.

The V gene is TRBV4-2, the J gene TRBJ2-7; 8 bases line up with TRBD2. The CDR3 runs to 16 residues. Germline V CDR1 and CDR2: LGHNA, YNFKEQ. With V trimmed by 1 base and J by 4 bases, 9 bases remained unmatched. CDR3 protein: CASSQVPGLGIYEQYF. DNA for the CDR3: TGTGCCAGCAGCCAAGTTCCGGGACTAGGGATTTACGAGCAGTACTTC.

The rearrangement links TRBV30 to TRBJ1-2; D unclear. The CDR3 loop spans 10 amino acids. V was cut by 8 bases and J by 1 base, with 5 bases left in between. Germline V gene data show CDR1 as GTSNPN and CDR2 as SVGIG (reference sequence). The CDR3 bases are TGTGCCGCAGATAACTATGGCTACACCTTC. This translates into CAADNYGYTF.

The J gene is TRBJ2-1, the V gene TRBV14; TRBD1 matches at 8 bases. CDR1 is SGHDN and CDR2 is FVKESK in the germline V gene. The CDR3 sequence is 16 residues long. V lost 4 bases to trimming and J lost 2 bases; unmatched junction nucleotides: 7. The CDR3 nucleotides read TGTGCCAGCAGCCTATTTCAGGGGGCAACCTACAATGAGCAGTTCTTC. Translation: CASSLFQGATYNEQFF.

The chain carries TRBV3-1 (or the pseudogene TRBV3-2) and TRBJ1-3; 11 nucleotides match TRBD1. This CDR3 region has 18 residues. Germline V gene lookup returns CDR1 LGHDT and CDR2 YNNKEL (reference sequence). Trimming removed 3 bases from V and 1 base from J; junction bases left unmatched: 8. Here the CDR3 reads CASSHPRTGGLSGNTIYF. Written as DNA, the CDR3 is TGTGCCAGCAGCCATCCCCGGACAGGGGGCCTTTCTGGAAACACCATATATTTT.

This clone was observed a single time. This chain uses TRBV7-9 with TRBJ1-4; no definite D call. The ends were cut back, 4 bases at V and 7 bases at J, with 13 bases in the middle. Germline CDR1 and CDR2: SEHNR and FQNEAQ (reference sequence). CDR3 length: 14 residues. The CDR3 DNA follows: TGTGCCAGCAGCTCCGGTACAGAGGGTGAAAAACTGTTTTTT. It yields the protein CASSSGTEGEKLFF.

This clone occurred a few times. The chain uses TRBV7-2 and TRBJ2-7, with 7 bases matching TRBD2. With V trimmed by 4 bases and J by 7 bases, 16 bases remained unmatched. Germline CDR1 reads SGHTA; CDR2 reads FQGNSA. The CDR3 consists of 16 residues. CDR3 bases: TGTGCCAGCAGCTCCTTAACGGGAGGACCCTCGGTGGAGCAGTACTTC. Translating it yields CASSSLTGGPSVEQYF.

The rearrangement joins TRBV5-6 to TRBJ1-2; the match to TRBD1 covers 10 bases. Trimming removed 3 bases from V and 3 bases from J; junction bases left unmatched: 8. CDR1 is SGHDT, CDR2 YYEEEE, per germline. The CDR3 consists of 16 residues. CDR3 bases: TGTGCCAGCAGCTGGACAGGGGGTTTAGCTTACTATGGCTACACCTTC. Its protein is CASSWTGGLAYYGYTF.

V usage is TRBV6-2 or TRBV6-3 and J usage is TRBJ2-1; 16 bases fit TRBD2. Trimming removed 2 bases from V and 7 bases from J; junction bases left unmatched: 5. In germline, CDR1 is MNHEY, CDR2 SVGEGT. This CDR3 is 17 amino acids long. CDR3 sequence (DNA): TGTGCCAGCAGTTACAAGGGACTAGCGGGAGGGCGTAATGAGCAGTTCTTC. Protein product: CASSYKGLAGGRNEQFF.

The chain links TRBV3-1 (or the pseudogene TRBV3-2) to TRBJ1-3; 8 bases fit TRBD1. The junction had 4 bases not matched to a gene; V was cut back by 1 base and J by 8 bases. Germline V CDR1 and CDR2: LGHDT, YNNKEL (reference sequence). The CDR3 is 14 amino acids. The CDR3 sequence is CASSQGQGMDTIYF. As DNA, the CDR3 is TGTGCCAGCAGCCAAGGACAGGGGATGGACACCATATATTTT.

The chain has TRBV4-1 and TRBJ2-7; TRBD2 matches 8 bases. The CDR3 is 17 amino acids. The germline V gene has CDR1 MGHRA and CDR2 YSYEKL. With 3 bases clipped from V and 4 bases from J, the junction kept 14 bases outside the gene matches. The CDR3 loop is CASSHSPDVSGIYEQYF. CDR3 DNA: TGCGCCAGCAGCCACAGCCCTGATGTTAGCGGGATTTACGAGCAGTACTTC.

The chain is built from TRBV2 and TRBJ2-7; D is ambiguous. V dropped 5 bases and J dropped 6 bases, with 8 bases sitting between them. The CDR3 is made up of 11 amino acids. Germline CDR1 reads SNHLY; CDR2 reads FYNNEI. The DNA of the CDR3 is TGTGCCAGCAGTCGAGATGTCGAGCAGTACTTC. This sequence encodes CASSRDVEQYF.

This chain connects TRBV5-1 to TRBJ2-3; 13 nucleotides line up with TRBD2. Germline V lookup: CDR1 SGHRS, CDR2 YFSETQ. The J segment lost 1 base and the V segment lost 4 bases, leaving 6 bases of the junction unmatched. CDR3 length: 17 residues. CDR3 amino acids: CASSRTGTSGGTDTQYF. The CDR3 nucleotides read TGCGCCAGCAGCCGGACAGGGACTAGCGGGGGCACAGATACGCAGTATTTT.

The chain is built from TRBV28 and TRBJ2-6; D gene uncertain. V was trimmed by 1 base and J by 0 bases, leaving 10 bases between them. This CDR3 comprises 17 residues. Germline loops: CDR1 MDHEN, CDR2 SYDVKM. As DNA, the CDR3 is TGTGCCAGCAGTTTATCCAGGCTAAACTCTGGGGCCAACGTCCTGACTTTC. Translated: CASSLSRLNSGANVLTF. Complete variable domain (other parts from reference TRBV28 and TRBJ2-6): DVKVTQSSRYLVKRTGEKVFLECVQDMDHENMFWYRQDPGLGLRLIYFSYDVKMKEKGDIPEGYSVSREKKERFSLILESASTNQTSMYLCASSLSRLNSGANVLTFGAGSRLTVL.

The chain carries TRBV21-1 and TRBJ2-1; TRBD2, the table's D call, lacks a check against the DNA. TRBV21-1 is recorded as a pseudogene. The CDR3 sequence is 15 residues long. This CDR3 is CASSKAESSRNEQFF. DNA of the CDR3: TGTGCCAGCAGCAAAGCGGAGTCTAGCAGGAATGAGCAGTTCTTC.

This chain links TRBV6-2 or TRBV6-3 with TRBJ2-7; the D gene is possibly TRBD2 (5 bases). CDR3 size: 15 residues. CDR1 and CDR2 from the germline V gene are MNHEY and SVGEGT. Trimming left V 6 bases short and J 2 bases short, with 17 bases between. CDR3 sequence (DNA): TGTGCCAGCAGCCATGACACAGCGGACCCCTACGAGCAGTACTTC. As protein: CASSHDTADPYEQYF.

The chain uses TRBV4-1 and TRBJ2-1; possibly TRBD1 for D (6 bases). Germline assignment: CDR1 MGHRA and CDR2 YSYEKL. The V gene lost 3 bases and the J gene lost 6 bases, with 15 bases spanning the gap. This CDR3 comprises 15 residues. The CDR3 coding sequence is TGCGCCAGCAGCCATCCCGGGACAAGATCCAATGAGCAGTTCTTC. Protein: CASSHPGTRSNEQFF.

V usage is TRBV15 and J usage is TRBJ2-1; weak D call: TRBD1 (5 bases). This CDR3 spans 14 amino acids. Germline V gene data show CDR1 as LNHNV and CDR2 as YYDKDF (reference sequence). Trimming shortened V by 0 bases and J by 5 bases, and 8 bases separated the two germline ends. CDR3 sequence reads: CATSRDRRDNEQFF. The CDR3 coding sequence is TGTGCCACCAGCAGAGATCGCAGGGACAATGAGCAGTTCTTC. Looking up the rest from reference TRBV15 and TRBJ2-1 gives the full variable domain: DAMVIQNPRYQVTQFGKPVTLSCSQTLNHNVMYWYQQKSSQAPKLLFHYYDKDFNNEADTPDNFQSRRPNTSFCFLDIRSPGLGDTAMYLCATSRDRRDNEQFFGPGTRLTVL.

This chain joins TRBV30 and TRBJ2-3; the D gene is possibly TRBD2 (5 bases). Germline V CDR1 and CDR2: GTSNPN, SVGIG (reference sequence). There are 12 residues in the CDR3. Trimming pared 3 bases from V and 5 bases from J, leaving 9 bases between. DNA for the CDR3: TGTGCCTGGAGGGGAGAAATAGATACGCAGTATTTT. It codes for CAWRGEIDTQYF. The full variable domain, rest sourced from reference TRBV30 and TRBJ2-3, is SQTIHQWPATLVQPVGSPLSLECTVEGTSNPNLYWYRQAAGRGLQLLFYSVGIGQISSEVPQNLSASRPQDRQFILSSKKLLLSDSGFYLCAWRGEIDTQYFGPGTRLTVL.

The chain is built from TRBV25-1 and TRBJ2-7; 7 nucleotides agree with TRBD2. The junction had 2 bases not matched to a gene; V was cut back by 7 bases and J by 2 bases. This CDR3 is built from 12 residues. Germline values: CDR1 MGHDK, CDR2 SYGVNS. CDR3 sequence reads: CASMGGTYEQYF. CDR3 bases: TGTGCCAGCATGGGGGGGACCTACGAGCAGTACTTC.

V and J are TRBV5-1 and TRBJ1-2, with 7 positions matching TRBD1. CDR1 and CDR2 from the germline V gene are SGHRS and YFSETQ. Trimming at V came to 4 bases and at J to 8 bases, leaving 11 bases not matched to a gene. This CDR3 contains 14 residues. The DNA of the CDR3 is TGCGCCAGCAGCAATCAGACAGGGATAGGCGGCTACACCTTC. This gives the protein CASSNQTGIGGYTF.

This clone was seen only a few times. The CDR3, as DNA: TGTGCCAGCAGTCAGGCAGGGGGCACTGAAGCTTTCTTT. It yields the protein CASSQAGGTEAFF. The chain has TRBV27 and TRBJ1-1; 7 nucleotides match TRBD1. CDR3 length: 13 amino acids. The trim removed 5 bases at V and 4 bases at J, leaving 4 bases unmatched. Germline V gene lookup returns CDR1 MNHEY and CDR2 SMNVEV (reference sequence).

This sequence joins TRBV5-1 and TRBJ2-7, with 7 bases identical to TRBD1. The CDR3 runs to 13 residues. V lost 0 bases and J lost 7; bases outside the gene matches: 4. Germline V gives CDR1 SGHRS, CDR2 YFSETQ. This CDR3 is CASSLEGGREQYF. CDR3 nucleotides: TGCGCCAGCAGCTTGGAAGGGGGCCGGGAGCAGTACTTC.